This TCR beta chain was profiled in a study of blood T cell repertoires in COVID-19. Study-level background: Samples representing acute and convalescent COVID-19 were sourced from the United States, Italy and Spain.

Generated by immunoSEQ multiplex PCR, the TCRdb table keeps only in-frame clones and is missing some. The sample has a few hundred thousand clones; roughly 90% are singletons. In terms of age and location, participants ranged from roughly 18 to 90 years and lived in about 25 US areas. This CDR3 is built from 16 residues. Trimming left V 4 bases short and J 0 bases short, with 13 bases between. Germline V lookup: CDR1 SNHLY, CDR2 FYNNEI. Input material: PBMCs or T cells enriched from blood (not recorded which). The J gene is TRBJ2-4, the V gene TRBV2, with D perhaps TRBD2 (6 bases). The receptor's source is a woman under 30 with acute COVID-19. The CDR3: CASSARILAAKNIQYF. Written as DNA, the CDR3 is TGTGCCAGCAGTGCGCGGATACTAGCAGCCAAAAACATTCAGTACTTC.